The next 5 T cell receptor beta chains were all read from a single sample in a study of long-term antiretroviral therapy in people with HIV. Sequencing used immunoSEQ v3.0 at survey level. Sequenced by immunoSEQ multiplex PCR; TCRdb stores in-frame clones only, minus some. The sample lists about 40,000 clones, less than 90% seen once, with about 4% in the top ten. Sequencing was performed on unsorted PBMCs, taken 1.2 years after starting antiretroviral therapy. These receptors came from a woman aged 50 to 60 with HIV.

This chain connects TRBV7-2 to TRBJ1-2; no reliable D call. The CDR3 sequence is 15 residues long. V was cut by 1 base and J by 4 bases, with 13 bases left in between. Germline CDR1 and CDR2: SGHTA and FQGNSA. CDR3 in amino acids: CASSLDSSAVYGYTF. In DNA form, the CDR3 reads TGTGCCAGCAGCTTAGATTCTTCGGCAGTCTATGGCTACACCTTC.

Concerning this clone itself: Other DNA sequences in this specimen translate into the identical CDR3. The V and J genes are TRBV2 and TRBJ2-7, with D maybe TRBD2 (5 bases). V lost 5 bases and J lost 4, with 6 bases in between. The germline CDR1 and CDR2 sequences are SNHLY and FYNNEI. The CDR3 has 11 amino acids. The CDR3 coding sequence is TGTGCCAGCAGTTTAGCGTACGAGCAGTACTTC. This translates into CASSLAYEQYF.

V and J are TRBV29-1 and TRBJ2-7; D assignment may be TRBD1 or TRBD2 (5 bases each). The CDR3 spans 12 residues. V lost 7 bases and J 3 bases, leaving 13 bases between the germline ends. Germline CDR1 and CDR2: SQVTM and ANQGSEA. CDR3 DNA: TGCAGCGGATACGGGGCCAACTACGAGCAGTACTTC. Residues: CSGYGANYEQYF.

The rearrangement links TRBV6-5 to TRBJ2-7; the D gene is possibly TRBD2 (6 bases). Germline V CDR1 and CDR2: MNHEY, SVGAGI. Deletions cut 5 bases from V and 12 bases from J, with 23 bases between. CDR3 length: 14 residues. The DNA of the CDR3 is TGTGCCAGCAGTACCTTCGGGACTGTACCTAGTCGGTACTTC. Translating it yields CASSTFGTVPSRYF.

The chain combines TRBV5-1 with TRBJ1-4; D is perhaps TRBD1 (5 bases). The CDR3 runs 15 residues. V was shortened by 7 bases and J by 8 bases, with 21 bases between the two germline ends. Germline lookup yields CDR1 SGHRS and CDR2 YFSETQ. The CDR3 DNA follows: TGCGCCAGCGCCAGGGACGTAGCAAGTACGGAAAAACTGTTTTTT. The encoded protein is CASARDVASTEKLFF.